The 3 T cell receptor beta chains presented below share a single source sample, sequenced in a study of cytomegalovirus exposure and HLA in healthy donors. PCR was performed using 60 Vbeta and 13 Jbeta primers. Repertoires were generated with immunoSEQ multiplex PCR, while TCRdb's copy carries only in-frame clones and drops some. The table lists under 90,000 clones, roughly 74% of them singletons. The material sequenced was PBMCs. These receptors were obtained from a man aged 35-49 years in good health and CMV-seronegative.

The chain couples TRBV6-4 to TRBJ2-2, with 11 nucleotides matching TRBD2. Germline V CDR1 and CDR2: MRHNA, SNTAGT. This CDR3 has 15 amino acids. The junction had 3 bases not matched to a gene; V was cut back by 5 bases and J by 4 bases. The CDR3 DNA reads TGTGCCAGCAGTCTGGGACTAGCGGCCACCGGGGAGCTGTTTTTT. It codes for CASSLGLAATGELFF.

The chain links TRBV14 to TRBJ2-2; tentative D call: TRBD2 (6 bases). Germline V gene sequence: CDR1 SGHDN, CDR2 FVKESK. Trimming removed 4 bases at V and 6 bases at J, with 18 bases between. This CDR3 has 16 residues. CDR3 loop: CASSRNSGVRSGELFF. The DNA of the CDR3 is TGTGCCAGCAGCCGCAATTCGGGGGTGAGGTCCGGGGAGCTGTTTTTT. Full variable domain (missing parts from reference TRBV14 and TRBJ2-2): EAGVTQFPSHSVIEKGQTVTLRCDPISGHDNLYWYRRVMGKEIKFLLHFVKESKQDESGMPNNRFLAERTGGTYSTLKVQPAELEDSGVYFCASSRNSGVRSGELFFGEGSRLTVL.

The V and J genes are TRBV7-2 and TRBJ2-2; tentatively, D is TRBD2 (5 bases). V lost 3 bases, J lost 5 bases, and 10 bases lay in between. Germline assignment: CDR1 SGHTA and CDR2 FQGNSA. This CDR3 region has 14 residues. The CDR3 DNA follows: TGTGCCAGCAGCTTTCGGGGTGTGACCGGGGAGCTGTTTTTT. It yields the protein CASSFRGVTGELFF.